This T cell receptor (beta chain) was identified during a study of identical twins. This CDR3 is built from 15 residues. Trimming removed 2 bases from V and 4 bases from J, with 13 bases in between. CDR1 and CDR2 (germline): SGHDT, YYEEEE. A single record per CDR3 protein comes from TCRdb applying MiXCR to the 5' RACE reads. The data contain 690,000 or so distinct CDR3 sequences, approximately 9% of them seen just once; the ten biggest clones take up approximately 0.96%. This sample also belongs to another study, concerning yellow fever vaccine responses in identical twins.

This chain links TRBV5-6 with TRBJ2-1; the D gene is possibly TRBD1 (5 bases). Sequencing used PBMCs. The source is a young woman in good health. The CDR3 here is CASSFTGGIYNEQFF. The CDR3 DNA reads as TGTGCCAGCAGCTTCACAGGTGGGATTTACAATGAGCAGTTCTTC. Supplemented by reference TRBV5-6 and TRBJ2-1, the full variable domain reads DAGVTQSPTHLIKTRGQQVTLRCSPKSGHDTVSWYQQALGQGPQFIFQYYEEEERQRGNFPDRFSGHQFPNYSSELNVNALLLGDSALYLCASSFTGGIYNEQFFGPGTRLTVL.